This T cell receptor beta chain derives from a study of T cells after posttransplantation cyclophosphamide. Study-level findings and limits: TRB clonality was highly associated with recipient CMV seropositivity and reactivation. Skin or GI-infiltrating T cells shared few TRB sequences with blood. Later post-transplant blood repertoires were often dominated by donor CD8+ memory clones.

This clone was seen ten or more times. Its antigen is unidentified. Looked up from germline, CDR1 is MNHNS and CDR2 is SASEGT. The germline V and J ends were trimmed by 6 bases and 6 bases, with 12 bases remaining between them. The CDR3 is 12 amino acids. Profiling relied on immunoSEQ multiplex PCR, and the TCRdb table lists in-frame clones only, not all of them. The sample was found to contain about 12,000 clones, and every one recurs. The clonotype was recovered from a woman in her thirties or forties in good health, CMV-negative, and a related stem cell transplant donor. What was sequenced was PBMCs. The chain uses TRBV6-1 and TRBJ2-7, with D possibly matching TRBD2 (6 bases). The CDR3 nucleotides read TGTGCCAGCAGGCTCGTGGGGGGCGAGCAGTACTTC. The encoded protein is CASRLVGGEQYF.